Shown below are 6 T cell receptor beta chains from a single sample sequenced in a study of blood T cells in healthy people across ages. PCR was performed a second time for roughly 7 to 11 cycles using a sample-barcoded 5' primer and a J-beta primer mix. TCRdb re-called the 5' RACE reads with MiXCR, one entry per CDR3 protein. The profile shows over 1.5 million distinct CDR3 sequences, about 49% of them singletons. The material sequenced was blood. The receptors shown here come from a woman in her thirties or forties in good health.

The gene calls are TRBV29-1 and TRBJ2-7, with 12 nucleotides matching TRBD2. With 7 bases clipped from V and 3 bases from J, the junction kept 10 bases outside the gene matches. The CDR3 consists of 15 residues. The V gene's germline CDR1 is SQVTM and CDR2 ANQGSEA. CDR3 in DNA: TGCAGCGGAAGAATACTAGCGGGGGGTTTCTACGAGCAGTACTTC. Protein product: CSGRILAGGFYEQYF.

The chain combines TRBV13 with TRBJ2-1; the match to TRBD2 covers 11 bases. This CDR3 has 16 amino acids. V gave up 3 bases and J gave up 9 bases; unmatched junction bases: 10. Germline-derived CDR1 and CDR2 are PRHDT and FYEKMQ (reference sequence). CDR3: CASSFGLAGGSGEQFF. The CDR3 nucleotides are TGTGCCAGCAGCTTTGGGCTAGCGGGGGGTTCGGGTGAGCAGTTCTTC.

V is TRBV6-1 and J is TRBJ2-5; 7 positions match TRBD2. The V segment lost 8 bases and the J segment 0 bases; nucleotides outside the gene matches: 3. CDR1 MNHNS and CDR2 SASEGT come from the germline V gene. The CDR3 is 13 amino acids. Here the CDR3 reads CASEAGYQETQYF. CDR3 DNA: TGTGCCAGCGAAGCGGGGTACCAAGAGACCCAGTACTTC.

The J gene is TRBJ1-2, the V gene TRBV28, with 7 bases lining up with TRBD1. Germline V gene sequence: CDR1 MDHEN, CDR2 SYDVKM. Trimming took 5 bases from V and 2 from J; bases not matched to a gene: 17. CDR3 length: 18 residues. The DNA for the CDR3 is TGTGCCAGCAGTCTAGTGACAGGGTTGGGGACGGGGAACTATGGCTACACCTTC. Translating it yields CASSLVTGLGTGNYGYTF.

This chain links TRBV29-1 with TRBJ2-3, with TRBD2 matching 9 bases. Germline trimming cut 8 bases from V and 6 bases from J; bases unmatched to any gene: 6. The germline CDR1 and CDR2 sequences are SQVTM and ANQGSEA. The CDR3 has 12 residues. CDR3 loop: CSYRTSADTQYF. The DNA for the CDR3 is TGCAGCTACAGGACTAGCGCTGATACGCAGTATTTT.

The chain employs TRBV12-3 or TRBV12-4 and TRBJ2-7; a possible D gene is TRBD2 (7 bases). The ends were cut back, 5 bases at V and 3 bases at J, with 14 bases in the middle. The CDR3 loop spans 14 amino acids. CDR3 sequence reads: CASSPVRGGYEQYF. As DNA, the CDR3 is TGTGCCAGCAGTCCCGTGAGGGGGGGCTACGAGCAGTACTTC.